Listed here are 27 T cell receptor beta chains from one sample, sequenced in a study of siplizumab effects on memory and regulatory T cells. Method: immunoSEQ multiplex PCR; TCRdb's copy keeps in-frame clones and lacks some. This sample has around 110,000 clones; roughly 94% occur once, and the top ten carry roughly 1.5%. Sequencing was done on a sample of non-Treg CD4+ T cells sorted from blood. Receptors originate from a human donor in good health.

The V call is TRBV6-5, the J call TRBJ2-7; D call uncertain. Trimming removed 6 bases at V and 7 bases at J, with 22 bases between. Germline V gene sequence: CDR1 MNHEY, CDR2 SVGAGI. The length of the CDR3 is 15 residues. The CDR3 nucleotides read TGTGCCAGCAGAACCGGGCCCTTAAAGACGGGTGAGCAGTACTTC. Translated, it gives CASRTGPLKTGEQYF.

The chain couples TRBV5-1 to TRBJ1-1, with D uncertain. The CDR3 has 16 residues. Germline CDR1 and CDR2: SGHRS and YFSETQ. V was pared by 7 bases and J by 2 bases, with 21 bases between. Here the CDR3 DNA reads TGCGCCAGCCTACCTGGTGATTTAAGGAGAAACACTGAAGCTTTCTTT. It yields the protein CASLPGDLRRNTEAFF.

V usage is TRBV18 and J usage is TRBJ2-5, with D possibly being TRBD1 (5 bases). Germline loops: CDR1 KGHSH, CDR2 LQKENI. This CDR3 comprises 13 residues. Trimming removed 2 bases from V and 3 bases from J, with 7 bases in between. CDR3 bases: TGTGCCAGCTCACCAGCCAGGGAAGAGACCCAGTACTTC. Amino acids: CASSPAREETQYF.

The CDR3 loop is CASRVFSSSYEQYF. CDR3 in DNA: TGTGCCAGCAGGGTTTTTAGTAGCTCGTACGAGCAGTACTTC. This rearrangement joins TRBV6-1 to TRBJ2-7; D gene ambiguous. Germline V CDR1 and CDR2: MNHNS, SASEGT. Trimming removed 6 bases at V and 4 bases at J, with 16 bases between. The CDR3 spans 14 residues.

In DNA, the CDR3 is TGCGCCAGCAGCTTCAGGGGTTCGGATGAAAAACTGTTTTTT. Amino acid sequence: CASSFRGSDEKLFF. The chain joins TRBV5-1 to TRBJ1-4; possibly TRBD1 for D (6 bases). The CDR3 covers 14 residues. Trimming stripped 2 bases from V and 6 bases from J, with 11 bases between. Germline values: CDR1 SGHRS, CDR2 YFSETQ.

The CDR3 sequence: CASSRTPGDPQHF. Here the CDR3 DNA reads TGTGCCAGCAGTCGGACACCCGGTGATCCCCAGCATTTT. The chain employs TRBV6-5 and TRBJ1-5, with D possibly matching TRBD1 (5 bases). The ends were cut back, 5 bases at V and 10 bases at J, with 15 bases in the middle. The length of the CDR3 is 13 residues. In germline, CDR1 is MNHEY, CDR2 SVGAGI.

This clone has just one count. The CDR3 is CASRGTGTGELFF. In nucleotides, the CDR3 is TGTGCCAGCAGAGGAACAGGGACCGGGGAGCTGTTTTTT. The rearrangement uses TRBV27 and TRBJ2-2; TRBD1 might be the D (6 bases). The CDR3 is made up of 13 amino acids. Trimming removed 6 bases at V and 5 bases at J, with 10 bases between. Germline V gene data show CDR1 as MNHEY and CDR2 as SMNVEV (reference sequence).

This clone is a singleton in its sample. CDR3 DNA: TGTGCCAGCAGTTCCATCTCTGGGGCCAACGTCCTGACTTTC. Amino acids: CASSSISGANVLTF. This chain links TRBV27 with TRBJ2-6, with D unresolved. Germline CDR1 and CDR2: MNHEY and SMNVEV (reference sequence). Trimming cost V 4 bases and J 0 bases, with 4 bases left between them. The CDR3 is 14 residues long.

This clone appeared once. The chain links TRBV7-9 to TRBJ1-2, with no clear D. Germline V gene lookup returns CDR1 SEHNR and CDR2 FQNEAQ (reference sequence). The CDR3 spans 12 residues. Trimming left V 4 bases short and J 4 bases short, with 7 bases between. The CDR3 DNA sequence: TGTGCCAGCAGCTCGGGAGGCTATGGCTACACCTTC. Its translation is CASSSGGYGYTF.

On this clone itself: One end of the junction does not line up with germline, which may come from a read error. At the DNA level, this CDR3 is encoded by other sequences in the same sample as well. The V gene is TRBV10-3, the J gene TRBJ1-1; maybe TRBD1 (5 bases). Germline loops: CDR1 ENHRY, CDR2 SYGVKD. The CDR3 has 13 amino acids. The CDR3 protein is CAIRRDLNTEAFF. CDR3 coding DNA: TGTGCCATACGACGGGACCTTAACACTGAGGCTTTCTTT.

The chain is built from TRBV11-1 and TRBJ1-1; D perhaps matches TRBD1 (6 bases). Germline CDR1 is SGHAT and CDR2 is FQDESV (reference sequence). This CDR3 is built from 14 residues. The germline V and J ends were trimmed by 2 bases and 3 bases, with 10 bases remaining between them. This CDR3 is CASSLIQGYTEAFF. DNA for the CDR3: TGTGCCAGCAGCTTAATCCAGGGGTACACTGAAGCTTTCTTT.

The chain carries TRBV6-1 and TRBJ1-6; 8 bases align to TRBD1. V shed 6 bases and J 0 bases; nucleotides not matched to a gene: 1. Germline lookup yields CDR1 MNHNS and CDR2 SASEGT. The CDR3 is 15 residues long. The CDR3 sequence: CASSGTGSYNSPLHF. CDR3 in DNA: TGTGCCAGCAGCGGGACAGGCTCCTATAATTCACCCCTCCACTTT.

This chain connects TRBV5-1 to TRBJ2-5; 10 bases are shared with TRBD2. CDR1 is SGHRS, CDR2 YFSETQ, per germline. Trimming at V came to 0 bases and at J to 5 bases, leaving 4 bases not matched to a gene. This CDR3 contains 15 residues. The CDR3 spells CASSLGAGGPETQYF. CDR3 coding DNA: TGCGCCAGCAGCTTGGGAGCGGGGGGGCCGGAGACCCAGTACTTC.

The genes are TRBV21-1 and TRBJ1-3; no check of the table's D call, TRBD1, against the DNA was made. TRBV21-1 is termed a pseudogene. The CDR3 length is 21 residues. CDR3 sequence (DNA): TGTGCCAGCAGCCCAAATCTTCGCGGGACAGAGGGATGTTCCTCTGGAAACACCATATATTTT. Amino acids: CASSPNLRGTEGCSSGNTIYF.

CDR3 loop: CSVGQGRINEQYF. CDR3 in DNA: TGCAGCGTTGGACAGGGAAGAATTAACGAGCAGTACTTC. The chain uses TRBV29-1 and TRBJ2-7, with 7 bases that match TRBD1. CDR1 and CDR2 (germline): SQVTM, ANQGSEA. The CDR3 is 13 residues long. The trim removed 4 bases at V and 5 bases at J, leaving 8 bases unmatched.

The chain links TRBV10-3 to TRBJ1-2, with D possibly matching TRBD1 (6 bases). V was shortened by 3 bases and J by 0 bases, with 14 bases between the two germline ends. The CDR3 runs 16 residues. CDR1 and CDR2 from the germline V gene are ENHRY and SYGVKD. The CDR3 DNA follows: TGTGCCATCAGTGACCATTTCGGACAGACTAACTATGGCTACACCTTC. Amino acid sequence: CAISDHFGQTNYGYTF.

The chain combines TRBV6-6 with TRBJ2-7; 11 bases are shared with TRBD1. This CDR3 spans 15 amino acids. The V segment lost 6 bases and the J segment 1 base; nucleotides outside the gene matches: 5. The germline gives CDR1 MNHNY, CDR2 SVGAGI (reference sequence). The CDR3 protein is CASSGRDRGSYEQYF. CDR3 coding DNA: TGTGCCAGCAGCGGCCGGGACAGGGGGTCCTACGAGCAGTACTTC.

The chain is built from TRBV10-3 and TRBJ2-5; TRBD2 matches at 9 bases. With the DNA end fitting TRBJ2-7 better, the J assignment may be wrong. Germline V gene data show CDR1 as ENHRY and CDR2 as SYGVKD. CDR3 length: 17 amino acids. In nucleotides, the CDR3 is TGTGCCATCAGTGACCTAAGACTAGCGGCCCTGGGGTACGAGCAGTACTTC. Encoded protein: CAISDLRLAALGYEQYF.

The V gene is TRBV7-9, the J gene TRBJ1-2, with TRBD1 matching over 7 bases. Per germline, CDR1 SEHNR and CDR2 FQNEAQ (reference sequence). This CDR3 has 14 residues. The junction had 5 bases not matched to a gene; V was cut back by 2 bases and J by 5 bases. DNA for the CDR3: TGTGCCAGCAGCTTAAATACAGGGGCGTATGGCTACACCTTC. Translated: CASSLNTGAYGYTF.

The rearrangement uses TRBV2 and TRBJ1-5; TRBD1 might be the D (5 bases). The CDR3 spans 15 residues. The germline CDR1 and CDR2 sequences are SNHLY and FYNNEI. Trimming cost V 5 bases and J 0 bases, with 11 bases left between them. This chain's CDR3 is CASSPLGGSNQPQHF. CDR3 sequence (DNA): TGTGCCAGCAGTCCCCTGGGGGGTAGCAATCAGCCCCAGCATTTT. Full variable domain (outside the CDR3, taken from reference TRBV2 and TRBJ1-5): EPEVTQTPSHQVTQMGQEVILRCVPISNHLYFYWYRQILGQKVEFLVSFYNNEISEKSEIFDDQFSVERPDGSNFTLKIRSTKLEDSAMYFCASSPLGGSNQPQHFGDGTRLSIL.

This chain uses TRBV19 with TRBJ2-1, with 11 bases aligning to TRBD2. This CDR3 comprises 15 residues. Germline-derived CDR1 and CDR2 are LNHDA and SQIVND (reference sequence). Trimming removed 8 bases from V and 4 bases from J; junction bases left unmatched: 7. As DNA, the CDR3 is TGTGCCAGTGGAGATGGGACTAGCGGATACAATGAGCAGTTCTTC. Translating it yields CASGDGTSGYNEQFF.

The chain recombines TRBV27 with TRBJ1-2; TRBD1 matches at 8 bases. J was trimmed by 2 bases and V by 5 bases; bases with no gene match: 4. CDR3 length: 14 amino acids. Germline CDR1 MNHEY, CDR2 SMNVEV (reference sequence). CDR3 coding DNA: TGTGCCAGCAGTCCCTGGGACAGGAACTATGGCTACACCTTC. Its protein is CASSPWDRNYGYTF.

The gene calls are TRBV6-1 and TRBJ2-1, with D hard to call. This CDR3 has 12 residues. Germline assignment: CDR1 MNHNS and CDR2 SASEGT. V lost 7 bases and J lost 9, with 13 bases in between. This chain's CDR3 is CASILKLGEQFF. The CDR3 DNA sequence: TGTGCCAGCATCCTTAAATTGGGTGAGCAGTTCTTC.

V usage is TRBV6-1 and J usage is TRBJ2-1, with TRBD2 identical over 7 bases. The CDR3 spans 15 residues. Germline V gene lookup returns CDR1 MNHNS and CDR2 SASEGT. Losses at the gene ends were 2 bases for V and 0 bases for J; bases not matched to a gene: 1. CDR3 residues: CASSEQRGSYNEQFF. The CDR3 bases are TGTGCCAGCAGTGAACAGCGGGGCTCCTACAATGAGCAGTTCTTC.

The chain is built from TRBV6-6 and TRBJ2-7; a weak D match, TRBD1 (5 bases). Per the germline V gene, CDR1 is MNHNY and CDR2 is SVGAGI (reference sequence). V was pared by 5 bases and J by 0 bases, with 8 bases between. CDR3 size: 13 residues. The CDR3 reads CASSHRFSYEQYF. For the CDR3, the DNA is TGTGCCAGCAGTCACAGGTTCTCCTACGAGCAGTACTTC.

The chain employs TRBV5-5 and TRBJ1-4; D remains unclear. There are 16 residues in the CDR3. V was pared by 0 bases and J by 8 bases, with 17 bases between. The V gene's germline CDR1 is SGHKS and CDR2 YYEKEE (reference sequence). In DNA form, the CDR3 reads TGTGCCAGCAGCTTGGAGCTGGGCCGAACCAGAGAAAAACTGTTTTTT. It translates to CASSLELGRTREKLFF.

This sequence joins TRBV7-2 and TRBJ1-3, with TRBD1 matching 8 bases. V dropped 3 bases and J dropped 4; count of bases not matched to a gene: 2. This CDR3 has 14 residues. Germline loops: CDR1 SGHTA, CDR2 FQGNSA. CDR3 nucleotides: TGTGCCAGCAGCTTCAGGACAGGGGGAAACACCATATATTTT. This sequence encodes CASSFRTGGNTIYF.